One sample yielded the 12 T cell receptor beta chains listed below, sequenced in a study of PD-1 blockade in classical Hodgkin lymphoma. Time point denoted: cycle 4 day 1 (C4D1), after six to seven weeks of nivolumab. Autologous stem cell transplantation was followed by relapse in every patient, and brentuximab vedotin exposure varied. Sequenced by immunoSEQ multiplex PCR; TCRdb stores in-frame clones only, minus some. The table has about 31,000 clones, about 81% seen once; the top ten hold about 17%. This specimen was peripheral blood mononuclear cells (PBMCs), taken before the fourth cycle of nivolumab. These receptors all come from a human donor with classical Hodgkin lymphoma.

V and J are TRBV28 and TRBJ1-1, with D tentatively TRBD1 (5 bases). Looked up from germline, CDR1 is MDHEN and CDR2 is SYDVKM. V was trimmed by 1 base and J by 2 bases, leaving 11 bases between them. CDR3 length: 15 residues. The CDR3 loop reads CASSLLSGYNTEAFF. The CDR3 bases are TGTGCCAGCAGTTTATTGTCAGGGTACAACACTGAAGCTTTCTTT.

This sequence joins TRBV4-2 and TRBJ1-5; D gene unclear. Trimming stripped 0 bases from V and 1 base from J, with 7 bases between. This CDR3 has 15 amino acids. Germline V lookup: CDR1 LGHNA, CDR2 YNFKEQ. The CDR3 DNA is TGTGCCAGCAGCCAAGAATGGCCGAGCAATCAGCCCCAGCATTTT. It yields the protein CASSQEWPSNQPQHF.

The chain employs TRBV7-3 and TRBJ2-1; TRBD1 agrees at 11 bases. The V gene end was trimmed by 1 base and the J gene end by 6 bases; junction bases not matched to a gene: 2. CDR3 length: 15 amino acids. Germline V gives CDR1 SGHTA, CDR2 FQGTGA. The CDR3 loop reads CASSLMGTGGNEQFF. CDR3 DNA: TGTGCCAGCAGCTTAATGGGGACAGGGGGCAATGAGCAGTTCTTC.

The CDR3 bases are TGTGCCAGCAGTTTAAGGGTGAGGGGTGGTGAAAAACTGTTTTTT. Protein product: CASSLRVRGGEKLFF. V and J are TRBV27 and TRBJ1-4, with D tentatively TRBD1 (5 bases). CDR1 is MNHEY, CDR2 SMNVEV, per germline (reference sequence). V shed 2 bases and J shed 7 bases, with 14 bases lying between them. The CDR3 runs to 15 residues.

This clone was counted once. The rearrangement joins TRBV7-6 to TRBJ1-5; D gene ambiguous. The V end lost 0 bases, the J end lost 3 bases, and 15 bases lay between the germline ends. Germline-derived CDR1 and CDR2 are SGHVS and FNYEAQ. This CDR3 has 17 residues. The CDR3, as DNA: TGTGCCAGCAGCTTAGCGGGCGGTTTGGGATTCAATCAGCCCCAGCATTTT. It is translated as CASSLAGGLGFNQPQHF. Full variable domain (remainder filled in from reference TRBV7-6 and TRBJ1-5): GAGVSQSPRYKVTKRGQDVALRCDPISGHVSLYWYRQALGQGPEFLTYFNYEAQQDKSGLPNDRFSAERPEGSISTLTIQRTEQRDSAMYRCASSLAGGLGFNQPQHFGDGTRLSIL.

The V and J genes are TRBV5-6 and TRBJ1-1; D gene unclear. The V end was cut by 5 bases, the J end by 0 bases, with 11 bases between. CDR3 length: 14 residues. Germline assignment: CDR1 SGHDT and CDR2 YYEEEE. For the CDR3, the DNA is TGTGCCAGCAGACCCGGGCCCATGAACACTGAAGCTTTCTTT. Protein: CASRPGPMNTEAFF.

This chain uses TRBV6-6 with TRBJ2-1, with 7 bases that match TRBD2. The germline V gene has CDR1 MNHNY and CDR2 SVGAGI (reference sequence). This CDR3 contains 16 residues. V shed 6 bases, J shed 0 bases, and the junction held 8 bases outside the gene matches. The CDR3 region is CASSRVGRSSYNEQFF. CDR3 nucleotides: TGTGCCAGCAGCCGCGTCGGGAGGAGCTCCTACAATGAGCAGTTCTTC.

The rearrangement joins TRBV5-6 to TRBJ2-7; no reliable D call. Trimming pared 0 bases from V and 5 bases from J, leaving 9 bases between. CDR3 length: 13 residues. Germline V gene sequence: CDR1 SGHDT, CDR2 YYEEEE. The CDR3 region is CASSLAEWDEQYV. The CDR3 nucleotides read TGTGCCAGCAGCTTGGCCGAGTGGGACGAGCAGTACGTC.

The CDR3 sequence is CASSLGLAGGIYNEQFF. The CDR3 DNA is TGTGCCAGCAGCTTAGGGCTAGCGGGAGGAATATACAATGAGCAGTTCTTC. The chain joins TRBV7-6 to TRBJ2-1, with 11 positions matching TRBD2. CDR1 and CDR2 (germline): SGHVS, FNYEAQ. V was pared by 1 base and J by 4 bases, with 6 bases of the junction left unmatched. This CDR3 has 17 amino acids.

This clone has a single count. J is TRBJ1-1 and V is TRBV6-5; D ambiguous. The length of the CDR3 is 14 residues. V was pared by 5 bases and J by 4 bases, with 14 bases between. Germline CDR1 and CDR2: MNHEY and SVGAGI. CDR3 protein: CASSRPEGSTEAFF. The CDR3 nucleotides are TGTGCCAGCAGTCGCCCAGAGGGTAGCACTGAAGCTTTCTTT.

The gene calls are TRBV5-1 and TRBJ2-5; maybe TRBD1 (5 bases). CDR3 length: 14 amino acids. Germline values: CDR1 SGHRS, CDR2 YFSETQ. V lost 0 bases to trimming and J lost 4 bases, with 10 bases between them. Here the CDR3 DNA reads TGCGCCAGCAGCTTGGGTCCAGGGTCAGAGACCCAGTACTTC. Its translation is CASSLGPGSETQYF.

This clone was seen a few times. The gene calls are TRBV19 and TRBJ1-2; the match to TRBD1 covers 10 bases. The germline V gene encodes CDR1 LNHDA and CDR2 SQIVND (reference sequence). V lost 4 bases, J lost 4 bases, and 3 bases stayed unmatched. There are 14 residues in the CDR3. The CDR3 sequence: CASSRDRGRYGYTF. The CDR3, as DNA: TGTGCCAGTAGTAGGGACAGGGGCCGCTATGGCTACACCTTC.